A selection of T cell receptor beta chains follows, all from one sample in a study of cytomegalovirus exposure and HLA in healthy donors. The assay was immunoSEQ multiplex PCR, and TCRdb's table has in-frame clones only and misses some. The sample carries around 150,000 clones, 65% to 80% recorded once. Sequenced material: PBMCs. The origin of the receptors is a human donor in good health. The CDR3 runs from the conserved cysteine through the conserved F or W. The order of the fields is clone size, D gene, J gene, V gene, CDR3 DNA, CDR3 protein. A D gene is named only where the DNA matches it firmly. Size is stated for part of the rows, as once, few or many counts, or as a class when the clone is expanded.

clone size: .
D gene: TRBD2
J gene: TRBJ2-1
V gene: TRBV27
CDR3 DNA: TGTGCCAGCAGTCCCGCCGGGACTAGCGGGAGCAATGAGCAGTTCTTC
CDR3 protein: CASSPAGTSGSNEQFF

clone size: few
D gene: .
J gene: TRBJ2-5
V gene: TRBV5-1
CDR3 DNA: TGCGCCAGCAGCTTGGCCAAGGACTCCGATGTAGAGACCCAGTACTTC
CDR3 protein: CASSLAKDSDVETQYF

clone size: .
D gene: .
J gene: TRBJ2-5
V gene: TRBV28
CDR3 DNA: TGTGCCAGCAGTTTATTGCCCCGACAGCAAGAGACCCAGTACTTC
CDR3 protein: CASSLLPRQQETQYF

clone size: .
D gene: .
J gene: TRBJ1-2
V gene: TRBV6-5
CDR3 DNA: TGTGCCAGCAGTTACTCGATGGAGGACCGGGGCTACACCTTC
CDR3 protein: CASSYSMEDRGYTF

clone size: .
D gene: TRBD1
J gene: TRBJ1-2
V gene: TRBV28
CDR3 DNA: TGTGCCAGCAGTTGGGACAGATCTGCTCGAGGCTACACCTTC
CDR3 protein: CASSWDRSARGYTF

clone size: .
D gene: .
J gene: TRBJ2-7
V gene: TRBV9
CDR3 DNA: TGTGCCAGCAGCGTAGGGGGGGACGGCCGGGGGTATCAGGAGCAGTACTTC
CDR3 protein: CASSVGGDGRGYQEQYF

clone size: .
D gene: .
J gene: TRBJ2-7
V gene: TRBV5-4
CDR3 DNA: TGTGCCAGCGCTGGCGGCACCCCCGGCTCATACGAGCAGTACTTC
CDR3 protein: CASAGGTPGSYEQYF

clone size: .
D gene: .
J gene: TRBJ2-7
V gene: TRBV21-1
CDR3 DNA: TGTGCCAGCAGCAAGGCAGGGGGCGGAATCTACGAGCAGTACTTC
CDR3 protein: CASSKAGGGIYEQYF

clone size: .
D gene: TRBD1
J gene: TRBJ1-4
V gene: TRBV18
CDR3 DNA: TGTGCCAGCTCACTCGGGACAGCCTCAACTAATGAAAAACTGTTTTTT
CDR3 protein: CASSLGTASTNEKLFF

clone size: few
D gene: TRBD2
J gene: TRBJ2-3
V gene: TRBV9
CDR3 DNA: TGTGCCAGCAGCGCTTCGGGACTAGCGGCCTACACAGATACGCAGTATTTT
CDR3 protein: CASSASGLAAYTDTQYF

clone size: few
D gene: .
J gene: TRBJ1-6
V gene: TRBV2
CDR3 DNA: TGTGCCACCCGCGGGGGGGTTGAGCATTCACCCCTCCACTTT
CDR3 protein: CATRGGVEHSPLHF

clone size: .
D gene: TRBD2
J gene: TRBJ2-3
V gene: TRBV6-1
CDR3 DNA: TGTGCCAGCAGTGAAGGCCCGTTGGCGGGAGTAGATACGCAGTATTTT
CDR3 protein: CASSEGPLAGVDTQYF

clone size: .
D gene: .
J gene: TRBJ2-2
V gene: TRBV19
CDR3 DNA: TGTGCCAGTGAGGGGGTGAAGGGGGTTACCGGGGAGCTGTTTTTT
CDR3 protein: CASEGVKGVTGELFF

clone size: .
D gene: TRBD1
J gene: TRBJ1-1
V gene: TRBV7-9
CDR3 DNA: TGTGCCAGCAGCTCCCCGACAGGGATGAACACTGAAGCTTTCTTT
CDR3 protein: CASSSPTGMNTEAFF

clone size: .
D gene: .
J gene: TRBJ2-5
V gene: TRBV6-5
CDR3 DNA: TGTGCCAGCAGCCCCAGCCAAGAGACCCAGTACTTC
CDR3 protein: CASSPSQETQYF

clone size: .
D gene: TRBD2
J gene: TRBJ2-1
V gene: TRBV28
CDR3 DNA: TGTGCCAGCAATGATCTAGCGGGAGAAACCCACAGTGAGCAGTTCTTC
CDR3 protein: CASNDLAGETHSEQFF

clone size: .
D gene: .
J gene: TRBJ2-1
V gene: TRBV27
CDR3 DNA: TGTGCCAGCAGTTCGGCGGGCGTTGAGCTCTTC
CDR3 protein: CASSSAGVELF

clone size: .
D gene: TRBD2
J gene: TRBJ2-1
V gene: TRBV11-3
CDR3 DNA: TGTGCCAGCAGCTTAAATAGCGGGATCAATGAGCAGTTCTTC
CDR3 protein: CASSLNSGINEQFF

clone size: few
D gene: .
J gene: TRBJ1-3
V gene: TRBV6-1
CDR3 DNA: TGTGCCATCGTAGCTACTGGAAACACCATATATTTT
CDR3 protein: CAIVATGNTIYF

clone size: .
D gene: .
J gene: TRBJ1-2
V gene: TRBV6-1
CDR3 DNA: TGTGCCAGCGGCATAACAAACTATGGCTACACCTTC
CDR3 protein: CASGITNYGYTF